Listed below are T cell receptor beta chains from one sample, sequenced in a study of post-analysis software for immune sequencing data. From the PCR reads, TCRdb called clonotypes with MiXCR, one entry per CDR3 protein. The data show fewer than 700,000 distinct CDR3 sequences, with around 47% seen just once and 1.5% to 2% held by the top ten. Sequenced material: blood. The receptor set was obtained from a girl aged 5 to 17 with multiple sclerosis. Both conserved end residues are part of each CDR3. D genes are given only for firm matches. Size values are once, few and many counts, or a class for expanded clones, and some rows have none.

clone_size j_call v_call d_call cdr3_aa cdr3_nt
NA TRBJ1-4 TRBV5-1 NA CASSLARSPGEKLFF TGCGCCAGCAGCTTGGCCAGGAGTCCGGGGGAAAAACTGTTTTTT
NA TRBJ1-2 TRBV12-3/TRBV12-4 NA CASSPRRGYDGYTF TGTGCCAGCAGCCCTAGGCGGGGTTATGATGGCTACACCTTC
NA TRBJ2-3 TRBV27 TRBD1 CASSLDRGGYTQYF TGTGCCAGCAGCTTAGACAGGGGTGGTTATACGCAGTATTTT
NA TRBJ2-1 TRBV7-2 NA CASSGRGIVYNEQFF TGTGCCAGCAGCGGAAGAGGGATAGTGTACAATGAGCAGTTCTTC
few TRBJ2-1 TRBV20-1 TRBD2 CSGGARLAGGDEQFF TGCAGTGGCGGGGCGAGGCTAGCGGGAGGGGATGAGCAGTTCTTC
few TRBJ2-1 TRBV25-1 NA CASSDNLQGGVRNEQFF TGTGCCAGCAGTGATAACTTACAGGGAGGAGTACGGAATGAGCAGTTCTTC
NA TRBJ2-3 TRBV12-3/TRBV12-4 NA CASWDPVPSNRPADTQYF TGTGCCAGCTGGGATCCTGTTCCTAGCAATAGACCCGCAGATACGCAGTATTTT
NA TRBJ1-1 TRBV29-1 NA CSVGRLLNTEAFF TGCAGCGTTGGGAGATTATTGAACACTGAAGCTTTCTTT
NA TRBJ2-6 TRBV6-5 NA CASSYRSGWDSGANVLTF TGTGCCAGCAGTTACCGGAGCGGGTGGGACTCTGGGGCCAACGTCCTGACTTTC
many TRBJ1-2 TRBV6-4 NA CASSDSKVNYGYTF TGTGCCAGCAGTGACTCGAAGGTCAACTATGGCTACACCTTC
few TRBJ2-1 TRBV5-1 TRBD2 CASSLQAGVGNEQFF TGCGCCAGCAGCTTGCAAGCGGGAGTAGGTAATGAGCAGTTCTTC
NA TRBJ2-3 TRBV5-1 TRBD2 CASSPGAGGIPTDTQYF TGCGCCAGCAGCCCGGGGGCGGGAGGGATACCCACAGATACGCAGTATTTT
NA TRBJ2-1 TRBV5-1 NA CASSLRVAGAPDNEQFF TGCGCCAGCAGCTTGAGAGTGGCGGGGGCACCTGACAATGAGCAGTTCTTC
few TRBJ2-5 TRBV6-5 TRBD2 CASSPSGGRQETQYF TGTGCCAGCAGCCCCAGCGGGGGAAGACAAGAGACCCAGTACTTC
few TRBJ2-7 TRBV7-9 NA CASSLAQGLALEQYF TGTGCCAGCAGCTTAGCGCAGGGCCTCGCTTTGGAGCAGTACTTC
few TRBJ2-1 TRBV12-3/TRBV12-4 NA CASSFRGPNEQFF TGTGCCAGCAGTTTTAGGGGACCCAATGAGCAGTTCTTC
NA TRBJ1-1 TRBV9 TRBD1 CASSPHPSRGQPETEAFF TGTGCCAGCAGCCCTCACCCTTCGAGGGGACAGCCTGAAACTGAAGCTTTCTTT
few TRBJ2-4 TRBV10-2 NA CATWGGLAKNIQYF TGCGCCACTTGGGGGGGCCTAGCCAAAAACATTCAGTACTTC
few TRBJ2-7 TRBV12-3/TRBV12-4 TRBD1 CASSFGTVFPYEQYF TGTGCCAGCAGTTTTGGGACAGTTTTCCCCTACGAGCAGTACTTC
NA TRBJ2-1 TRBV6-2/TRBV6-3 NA CASGSGGNEQFF TGTGCCAGCGGGTCAGGGGGGAATGAGCAGTTCTTC
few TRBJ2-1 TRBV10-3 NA CATGGSAYNEQFF TGTGCCACCGGAGGCAGCGCCTACAATGAGCAGTTCTTC
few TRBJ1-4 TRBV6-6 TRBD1 CASSYQGAGEKLFF TGTGCCAGCAGTTACCAGGGGGCAGGGGAAAAACTGTTTTTT
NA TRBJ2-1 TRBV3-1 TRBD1 CASSPRQGPYNEQFF TGTGCCAGCAGCCCTCGACAGGGCCCCTACAATGAGCAGTTCTTC
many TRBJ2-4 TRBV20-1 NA CSAILGTKNIQYF TGCAGTGCTATATTGGGGACCAAAAACATTCAGTACTTC
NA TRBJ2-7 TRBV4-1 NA CASKAVGRLPYEQYF TGCGCCAGCAAAGCCGTTGGCAGGTTACCCTACGAGCAGTACTTC
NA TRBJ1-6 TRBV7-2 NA CASSLAQGSGSPLHF TGTGCCAGCAGCTTAGCGCAGGGATCCGGTTCACCCCTCCACTTT
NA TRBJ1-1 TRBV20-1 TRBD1 CSATDRGITEAFF TGCAGTGCTACAGACAGGGGGATAACTGAAGCTTTCTTT
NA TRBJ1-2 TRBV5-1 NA CASSLADRRGYTF TGCGCCAGCAGCTTGGCGGACCGTAGGGGCTACACCTTC
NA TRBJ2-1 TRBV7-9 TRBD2 CASSLTGTSNEQFF TGTGCCAGCAGCTTAACCGGGACTAGCAATGAGCAGTTCTTC
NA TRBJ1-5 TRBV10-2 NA CASSVVGLLGNQPQHF TGCGCCAGCAGCGTGGTGGGGTTGCTTGGCAATCAGCCCCAGCATTTT
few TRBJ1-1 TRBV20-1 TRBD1 CSARDWTGNTEAFF TGCAGTGCTAGAGACTGGACAGGGAACACTGAAGCTTTCTTT
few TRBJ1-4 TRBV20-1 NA CSAGKVGSTNEKLFF TGCAGTGCCGGGAAGGTTGGATCAACTAATGAAAAACTGTTTTTT
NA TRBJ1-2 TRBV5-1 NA CASSPDQYGYTF TGCGCCAGCAGCCCAGACCAATATGGCTACACCTTC
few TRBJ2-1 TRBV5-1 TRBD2 CASSLARTSGNVDEQFF TGCGCCAGCAGCTTGGCTCGGACTAGCGGGAATGTGGATGAGCAGTTCTTC
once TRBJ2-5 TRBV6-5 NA CASSYGPAGKQYF TGTGCCAGCAGTTACGGTCCTGCGGGGAAGCAGTACTTC
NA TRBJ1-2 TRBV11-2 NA CASERNVPTF TGTGCCAGCGAAAGGAACGTACCCACCTTC
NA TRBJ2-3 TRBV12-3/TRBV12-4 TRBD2 CASSTFSSGTPTDTQYF TGTGCCAGCAGTACTTTCTCTAGCGGGACTCCCACAGATACGCAGTATTTT
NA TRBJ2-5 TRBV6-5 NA CASSYSRDRGTQYF TGTGCCAGCAGTTACTCACGAGACAGAGGAACCCAGTACTTC
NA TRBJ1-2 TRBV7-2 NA CASSLEVYGYTF TGTGCCAGCAGCTTAGAGGTCTATGGCTACACCTTC
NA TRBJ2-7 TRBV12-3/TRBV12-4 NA CASSHQGIHEQYF TGTGCCAGCAGTCACCAGGGGATCCACGAGCAGTACTTC
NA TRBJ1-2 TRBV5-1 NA CASNLGSSSGGYTF TGCGCCAGCAACTTGGGTAGTTCTTCGGGAGGCTACACCTTC
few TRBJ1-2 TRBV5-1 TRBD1 CASRVPGQGTRYGYTF TGCGCCAGCAGGGTCCCGGGACAGGGGACTAGGTATGGCTACACCTTC